These 27 T cell receptor beta chains originate from one sample sequenced in a study of T cells in Graves' hyperthyroidism and ophthalmopathy. Researchers took RNA transcripts and amplified the TCR beta CDR3 regions from them. The TCR CDR3 first-round RT-PCR relied on the HTBI primer set. One entry per CDR3 protein, called by TCRdb with MiXCR from the multiplex PCR reads. The sample shows a few hundred thousand distinct CDR3 sequences, under 60% of them seen only once. Sequenced sample: peripheral blood or thyroid tissue (not recorded which). The origin of the receptors is a woman in her late teens or twenties with Graves' hyperthyroidism.

At least ten counts were recorded for this clonotype. The genes are TRBV7-8 and TRBJ1-3, with D tentatively TRBD1 (5 bases). With 5 bases removed from V and 0 bases from J, the gap between germline ends came to 17 bases. The CDR3 is made up of 17 amino acids. Germline V CDR1 and CDR2: SGHVS, FQNEAQ. CDR3 sequence: CASSPPGRTSSGNTIYF. Here the CDR3 DNA reads TGTGCCAGCAGCCCCCCGGGACGGACGAGCTCTGGAAACACCATATATTTT. The full variable domain, with the rest looked up from reference TRBV7-8 and TRBJ1-3, is GAGVSQSPRYKVAKRGQDVALRCDPISGHVSLFWYQQALGQGPEFLTYFQNEAQLDKSGLPSDRFFAERPEGSVSTLKIQRTQQEDSAVYLCASSPPGRTSSGNTIYFGEGSWLTVV.

With respect to this clonotype: One end of the junction is discordant with germline, which a read error may explain. The CDR3, as DNA: TGCGCCAGCAGCTTGGTGGCTAGCCTCGATGAGCAGTTCTTC. This codes for CASSLVASLDEQFF. V usage is TRBV2 and J usage is TRBJ2-1, with a tentative D call TRBD2 (5 bases). Per germline, CDR1 SNHLY and CDR2 FYNNEI. The CDR3 loop spans 14 amino acids.

The table lists this clonotype with a few counts. This chain links TRBV6-1 with TRBJ2-7, with 7 bases identical to TRBD1. The germline V gene encodes CDR1 MNHNS and CDR2 SASEGT. CDR3 length equals 14 residues. Losses at the gene ends were 0 bases for V and 8 bases for J; bases not matched to a gene: 7. The CDR3 is CASSEAGTVSKQYF. In nucleotides, the CDR3 is TGTGCCAGCAGTGAAGCCGGGACAGTGTCTAAGCAGTACTTC.

This chain's CDR3 is CSARATGTGSGYTF. In nucleotides, the CDR3 is TGCAGTGCTAGGGCTACCGGGACAGGGAGTGGCTACACCTTC. V and J are TRBV20-1 and TRBJ1-2, with 9 bases aligning to TRBD1. The CDR3 length is 14 residues. Germline values: CDR1 DFQATT, CDR2 SNEGSKA (reference sequence). Losses at the gene ends were 3 bases for V and 7 bases for J; bases not matched to a gene: 9.

This clonotype was observed a few times. V and J are TRBV20-1 and TRBJ2-1; TRBD2 agrees at 12 bases. The V gene end was trimmed by 3 bases and the J gene end by 6 bases; junction bases not matched to a gene: 9. There are 16 residues in the CDR3. From germline, CDR1 is DFQATT and CDR2 SNEGSKA (reference sequence). CDR3 nucleotides: TGCAGTGCTAGCCGACAACTAGCGGGAGGTCGCAATGAGCAGTTCTTC. Its protein product is CSASRQLAGGRNEQFF.

This clonotype was found many times. The chain couples TRBV2 to TRBJ2-7, with 7 bases aligning to TRBD1. The CDR3 runs 16 residues. Germline V gives CDR1 SNHLY, CDR2 FYNNEI. The V and J ends lost 6 bases and 0 bases, in that order; junction bases with no gene match: 11. CDR3 bases: TGTGCCAGCAGGGAACCACAGGGGCGCCCCTCCTACGAGCAGTACTTC. Protein product: CASREPQGRPSYEQYF.

This clonotype was counted ten times or more. V is TRBV7-6 and J is TRBJ2-5; 7 nucleotides align to TRBD1. The CDR3 length is 17 residues. CDR1 is SGHVS and CDR2 is FNYEAQ in the germline V gene. V lost 5 bases to trimming and J lost 1 base; unmatched junction nucleotides: 13. The CDR3 nucleotides read TGTGCCAGCAGCCCCCCCCTCCTGGGACAGACCCAAGAGACCCAGTACTTC. Its protein is CASSPPLLGQTQETQYF.

This clonotype was detected many times. The chain couples TRBV12-3 or TRBV12-4 to TRBJ1-4, with D possibly matching TRBD1 (5 bases). The CDR3 has 19 residues. Deletions cut 5 bases from V and 5 bases from J, with 27 bases between. The CDR3 DNA reads TGTGCCAGCAGTCCTGCCCCAACTGGAATCGACAGCGCAAATGAAAAACTGTTTTTT. Its protein product is CASSPAPTGIDSANEKLFF.

This chain connects TRBV19 to TRBJ2-1; no clear D gene. V was pared by 3 bases and J by 2 bases, with 14 bases between. CDR1 is LNHDA, CDR2 SQIVND, per germline (reference sequence). The CDR3 extends over 16 amino acids. The CDR3 DNA sequence: TGTGCCAGTAGTATCAATGTGCAATCCCCCTACAATGAGCAGTTCTTC. It encodes CASSINVQSPYNEQFF.

This chain uses TRBV29-1 with TRBJ2-1; weak D call: TRBD2 (5 bases). The CDR3 is 14 residues long. Per the germline V gene, CDR1 is SQVTM and CDR2 is ANQGSEA. Trimming removed 4 bases at V and 1 base at J, with 11 bases between. The CDR3 DNA sequence: TGCAGCGTTGCACTAGTGGGTTCCTACAATGAGCAGTTCTTC. Translating it yields CSVALVGSYNEQFF.

The J gene is TRBJ2-7, the V gene TRBV15, with TRBD1 matching over 10 bases. CDR3 length: 16 residues. Losses at the gene ends were 3 bases for V and 3 bases for J; bases not matched to a gene: 8. CDR1 is LNHNV, CDR2 YYDKDF, per germline (reference sequence). The CDR3: CATSRRGTGAIYEQYF. For the CDR3, the DNA is TGTGCCACCAGCAGGCGCGGGACAGGGGCAATCTACGAGCAGTACTTC.

V and J are TRBV12-5 and TRBJ1-2, with D hard to call. V dropped 1 base and J dropped 4 bases, with 4 bases sitting between them. This CDR3 is 12 amino acids long. CDR1 and CDR2 from the germline V gene are LGHNT and FRNRAP. The CDR3 here is CASGLEPYGYTF. CDR3 DNA sequence: TGTGCTAGTGGTTTGGAACCCTATGGCTACACCTTC. The full variable domain, rest sourced from reference TRBV12-5 and TRBJ1-2, is DARVTQTPRHKVTEMGQEVTMRCQPILGHNTVFWYRQTMMQGLELLAYFRNRAPLDDSGMPKDRFSAEMPDATLATLKIQPSEPRDSAVYFCASGLEPYGYTFGSGTRLTVV.

With regard to this clonotype: The missing conserved phenylalanine or tryptophan at the end of this CDR3 makes a read error likely. The limits of the CDR3 on the DNA are not certain, so only TCRdb's listed CDR3 is given. J is TRBJ2-7 and V is TRBV25-1. Germline values: CDR1 MGHDK, CDR2 SYGVNS. Including both end residues, the CDR3 is 12 amino acids long. This chain's CDR3 is CASRPEYSYETG.

For this clonotype: This could be a read error, since a much larger clone is one nucleotide away. The rearrangement joins TRBV7-9 to TRBJ2-6; 8 bases match TRBD1. The V gene end was trimmed by 4 bases and the J gene end by 0 bases; junction bases not matched to a gene: 5. This CDR3 region has 17 residues. In germline, CDR1 is SEHNR, CDR2 FQNEAQ (reference sequence). CDR3 DNA: TGTGCCAGCAGCTCCGGACAGGGAATCTCTGGGGCCAACGTCCTGACTTTC. Protein: CASSSGQGISGANVLTF.

At least ten counts were recorded for this clonotype. The V and J genes are TRBV5-1 and TRBJ1-1; D gene uncertain. The germline V gene encodes CDR1 SGHRS and CDR2 YFSETQ. The germline V and J ends were trimmed by 1 base and 1 base, with 5 bases remaining between them. This CDR3 has 13 amino acids. CDR3 in DNA: TGCGCCAGCAGCTTGATGGAGAACACTGAAGCTTTCTTT. Translation gives CASSLMENTEAFF.

The table lists this clonotype with many counts. This chain joins TRBV18 and TRBJ2-5; D is undetermined. Trimming took off 8 bases at V and 6 bases at J, with 10 bases between the two ends. Germline lookup yields CDR1 KGHSH and CDR2 LQKENI. The CDR3 has 11 residues. CDR3 sequence: CASRYAQTQYF. CDR3 bases: TGTGCCAGCCGATACGCCCAGACCCAGTACTTC.

This clonotype was found a few times. The chain combines TRBV4-1 with TRBJ1-4; TRBD1 agrees at 9 bases. Germline-derived CDR1 and CDR2 are MGHRA and YSYEKL. J was trimmed by 6 bases and V by 0 bases; bases with no gene match: 2. CDR3 length equals 15 residues. CDR3 region: CASSQEGTGYEKLFF. The CDR3 DNA reads TGCGCCAGCAGCCAAGAGGGGACAGGGTATGAAAAACTGTTTTTT.

V gene TRBV6-6 combines with J gene TRBJ2-5; D might be TRBD1 (5 bases). The germline CDR1 and CDR2 sequences are MNHNY and SVGAGI (reference sequence). V lost 4 bases and J 2 bases, leaving 17 bases between the germline ends. The CDR3 is 16 amino acids. DNA of the CDR3: TGTGCCAGCAGTTCCTGGGGCTCCTCACAGCAAGAGACCCAGTACTTC. It is translated as CASSSWGSSQQETQYF.

In this sample, this clonotype turned up a few times. The CDR3 loop reads CSVESGTDYTF. The CDR3 DNA is TGCAGCGTTGAAAGTGGTACGGACTACACCTTC. The rearrangement links TRBV29-1 to TRBJ1-2; D is unresolved. V gave up 2 bases and J gave up 10 bases, with 11 bases separating them. Germline loops: CDR1 SQVTM, CDR2 ANQGSEA. The CDR3 has 11 amino acids.

This clonotype was counted many times. This sequence joins TRBV5-1 and TRBJ2-7, with TRBD1 identical over 10 bases. Looked up from germline, CDR1 is SGHRS and CDR2 is YFSETQ. V lost 0 bases and J lost 5; bases outside the gene matches: 5. This CDR3 has 15 residues. The CDR3 protein is CASSLAPGQGHEQYF. For the CDR3, the DNA is TGCGCCAGCAGCTTGGCCCCGGGACAGGGGCACGAGCAGTACTTC.

This clonotype was picked up many times. The chain couples TRBV12-3 or TRBV12-4 to TRBJ1-6; no firm D call. Trimming left V 6 bases short and J 5 bases short, with 14 bases between. This CDR3 region has 15 residues. CDR3: CASSPRRGNNSPLHF. CDR3 coding DNA: TGTGCCAGCAGCCCGCGAAGAGGGAATAATTCACCCCTCCACTTT.

The chain has TRBV7-3 and TRBJ2-7; D is undetermined. With 2 bases removed from V and 2 bases from J, the gap between germline ends came to 10 bases. Germline CDR1 and CDR2: SGHTA and FQGTGA. This CDR3 contains 14 residues. Here the CDR3 reads CASSLELNPYEQYF. CDR3 DNA sequence: TGTGCCAGCAGCTTAGAACTCAATCCCTACGAGCAGTACTTC.

A note on this clonotype: A much larger clone differs by one base, so this may be a read error. The V call is TRBV7-6, the J call TRBJ1-4; D unclear. Germline V gives CDR1 SGHVS, CDR2 FNYEAQ. This CDR3 is built from 17 residues. The DNA of the CDR3 is TGTGCCCGCAGCTCATCCCTCGCGGGAGGCACTAATGAAAAACTGTTTTTT. The encoded protein is CARSSSLAGGTNEKLFF.

This chain links TRBV5-6 with TRBJ2-5; D not certain. The DNA end is more similar to TRBJ2-1, so the J call may be wrong. This CDR3 region has 11 residues. Germline CDR1 is SGHDT and CDR2 is YYEEEE. The CDR3 here is CASSIGGEQFF. CDR3 bases: TGTGCCAGCAGCATCGGTGGTGAGCAGTTCTTC.

This clonotype showed up many times. The chain carries TRBV12-3 or TRBV12-4 and TRBJ2-6; D gene ambiguous. CDR3 length equals 14 residues. V was shortened by 6 bases and J by 4 bases, with 10 bases between the two germline ends. The CDR3 nucleotides are TGTGCCAGCAGCCCGGACCTAGGGGCCAACGTCCTGACTTTC. The encoded protein is CASSPDLGANVLTF.

In the case of this clonotype: This may be a read error: a much more frequent sequence differs by one nucleotide. The chain has TRBV4-1 and TRBJ2-2; D perhaps matches TRBD2 (6 bases). V lost 7 bases and J lost 1, with 10 bases in between. CDR3 length equals 14 residues. Germline V CDR1 and CDR2: MGHRA, YSYEKL. The CDR3 DNA is TGCGCCAGCAAAGGTAGCGGGAACACCGGGGAGCTGTTTTTT. As protein: CASKGSGNTGELFF.

The sample holds many counts of this clonotype. The genes are TRBV6-6 and TRBJ1-3; D unresolved. The germline CDR1 and CDR2 sequences are MNHNY and SVGAGI (reference sequence). V was clipped by 6 bases and J by 0 bases, with 15 bases between them. The CDR3 is 16 residues long. CDR3 residues: CASSPMTQSSGNTIYF. CDR3 coding DNA: TGTGCCAGCAGCCCCATGACACAGAGCTCTGGAAACACCATATATTTT.